This T cell receptor (beta chain) was found in a study of blood T cell repertoires in COVID-19 (TCRdb year 2020). About the investigation overall: Collaborator samples came from the United States, Italy and Spain and covered acute and convalescent phases of COVID-19. The material from the prospective study consisted of cDNA or gDNA derived from T cells, B-cell-depleted T cells, or PBMCs. The dataset comprised deeply sampled blood TCRbeta repertoires from subjects exposed to, actively infected with, or recovered from COVID-19. The repertoires were made available in a free public database intended to serve as a resource for research on the immune response to SARS-CoV-2. Samples were obtained from the ongoing ImmuneRACE study (first 160 participants) and from 1,254 subjects provided by 6 global collaborators. The sample metadata nearly always contained a de-identified subject ID, COVID-19 status, age in years and sex. Where available, HLA class I and class II types were taken from metadata supplied by the sample provider and were not determined by assay-based typing. Overall results and qualifications from the work: How much clinical and demographic metadata was included differed by source and by participant, and the metadata was provided uncurated.

TCRbeta CDR3 regions were amplified from genomic DNA by means of the immunoSEQ Assay, a bias-controlled multiplex PCR. The study's processing was this. The number of nucleated cells in each sample was estimated by amplification of reference gene primers within the assay. Sequence reads were collapsed and filtered to measure the absolute abundance of every unique TCRbeta CDR3 rearrangement. Productive Simpson clonality was computed per sample as the square root of Simpson's diversity index over productive rearrangements. Entries here come from immuneACCESS through TCRdb and include only in-frame sequences with V and J called. Some clones fail to appear in such tables; in the studies checked, an unresolved V gene covers under half of the shortfall, and the cause of the remainder is unknown. The D gene and trimming were derived from the DNA, and the V and J assignments and clone size from that table. A total of 80,000 to 100,000 clones appear in this sample, about 91% of them only once. Jointly, the top ten make up roughly 2% of the sample.

One collaborating source in Seattle enrolled patients while the patients were actively infected and followed the patients over time throughout the course of disease. The collaborating institutions used their own protocols to collect whole blood in K2EDTA tubes. For TCRbeta analysis, collaborators shipped samples as frozen whole blood, isolated PBMCs, or DNA extracted from either of those sample types. CDR1 and CDR2, looked up from the germline V gene, are MNHEY and SVGAGI. Inclusive of the bounding cysteine and phenylalanine, the CDR3 is 14 residues long. The only DNA kept is the CDR3, 42 bases in frame from the first base. V is reduced by 4 bases and J by 1 base, leaving a spacing of 7 bases between them. As regards this clone: The antigen it binds to is not known. Base qualities are not provided; no much larger clone lies one nucleotide away.

The receptor was isolated from a man aged 45-60 years with COVID-19, enrolled during active disease. Sequencing input: peripheral blood. Recombination connected TRBV6-5 to TRBJ1-4, with the D segment identity uncertain. The bases are TGTGCCAGCAGTTCGACATTAACTAATGAAAAACTGTTTTTT. It specifies CASSSTLTNEKLFF.